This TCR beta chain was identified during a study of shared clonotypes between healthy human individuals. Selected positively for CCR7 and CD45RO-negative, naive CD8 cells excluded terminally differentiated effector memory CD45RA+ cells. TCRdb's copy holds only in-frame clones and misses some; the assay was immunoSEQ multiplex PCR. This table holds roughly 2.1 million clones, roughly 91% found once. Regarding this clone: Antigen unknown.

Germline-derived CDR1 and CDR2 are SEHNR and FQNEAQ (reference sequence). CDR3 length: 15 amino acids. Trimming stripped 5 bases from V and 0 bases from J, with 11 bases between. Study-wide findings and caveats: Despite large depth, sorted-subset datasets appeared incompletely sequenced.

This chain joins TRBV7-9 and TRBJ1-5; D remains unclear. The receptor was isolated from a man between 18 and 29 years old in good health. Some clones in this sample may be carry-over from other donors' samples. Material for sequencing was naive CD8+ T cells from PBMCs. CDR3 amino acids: CASSQEGNSNQPQHF. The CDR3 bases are TGTGCCAGCAGCCAAGAAGGGAATAGCAATCAGCCCCAGCATTTT.